Below are 21 T cell receptor beta chains sequenced from a single sample in a study of T cell repertoires in cytomegalovirus infection. TCRdb called the reads again in MiXCR, with one record for every CDR3 protein. The table has approximately 140,000 distinct CDR3 sequences, more than 7% seen once; the top ten hold about 9.4%. Sequenced sample: PBMCs. The origin of the receptors is a human donor in good health (CMV status not recorded). Some clones in this sample may be carry-over from other donors' samples.

The table lists this clonotype with many counts. This sequence joins TRBV7-9 and TRBJ1-2; TRBD1 agrees at 9 bases. In germline, CDR1 is SEHNR, CDR2 FQNEAQ (reference sequence). The junction had 3 bases not matched to a gene; V was cut back by 5 bases and J by 2 bases. The CDR3 loop spans 14 amino acids. CDR3 coding DNA: TGTGCCAGCAGCGCAGGGACAGGGAACTATGGCTACACCTTC. Protein product: CASSAGTGNYGYTF. Supplemented by reference TRBV7-9 and TRBJ1-2, the full variable domain reads DTGVSQNPRHKITKRGQNVTFRCDPISEHNRLYWYRQTLGQGPEFLTYFQNEAQLEKSRLLSDRFSAERPKGSFSTLEIQRTEQGDSAMYLCASSAGTGNYGYTFGSGTRLTVV.

This clonotype was seen a handful of times. For the CDR3, the DNA is TGCAGTGCTTATGGACAGAGGGTTGGCTACGAGCAGTACTTC. Its protein product is CSAYGQRVGYEQYF. The chain employs TRBV20-1 and TRBJ2-7, with D maybe TRBD1 (6 bases). The CDR3 extends over 14 amino acids. Germline CDR1 and CDR2: DFQATT and SNEGSKA (reference sequence). Trimming left V 5 bases short and J 3 bases short, with 17 bases between.

Only a few counts were recorded for this clonotype. V and J are TRBV28 and TRBJ1-4; 9 nucleotides line up with TRBD1. The CDR3 runs to 15 residues. Germline V lookup: CDR1 MDHEN, CDR2 SYDVKM. With V trimmed by 6 bases and J by 8 bases, 10 bases remained unmatched. CDR3 nucleotides: TGTGCCAGCAGCGAGATCGGGACAGGGAAAGAAAAACTGTTTTTT. The encoded protein is CASSEIGTGKEKLFF.

This clonotype was counted ten times or more. V usage is TRBV6-2 or TRBV6-3 and J usage is TRBJ1-1, with D maybe TRBD1 (5 bases). Germline loops: CDR1 MNHEY, CDR2 SVGEGT. The CDR3 runs 15 residues. V shed 6 bases and J shed 5 bases, with 19 bases lying between them. The CDR3 loop is CASRPGGVTVTEAFF. In nucleotides, the CDR3 is TGTGCCAGCAGACCGGGGGGGGTAACGGTTACTGAAGCTTTCTTT.

This clonotype occurred a few times. The chain recombines TRBV4-1 with TRBJ2-1; D is unresolved. V was trimmed by 0 bases and J by 8 bases, leaving 17 bases between them. The CDR3 extends over 16 amino acids. CDR1 and CDR2 (germline): MGHRA, YSYEKL. The CDR3 loop reads CASSQDGRTGMDEQFF. CDR3 DNA sequence: TGCGCCAGCAGCCAAGATGGCAGGACGGGCATGGATGAGCAGTTCTTC.

This clonotype has just a few counts. CDR3 protein: CSVDAGSGNTIYF. The CDR3 DNA sequence: TGCAGCGTTGATGCAGGCTCTGGAAACACCATATATTTT. The J gene is TRBJ1-3, the V gene TRBV29-1; D not certain. The V end lost 3 bases, the J end lost 0 bases, and 6 bases lay between the germline ends. CDR3 length equals 13 residues. CDR1 is SQVTM and CDR2 is ANQGSEA in the germline V gene.

In this sample, this clonotype turned up many times. The V call is TRBV28, the J call TRBJ2-7; 14 bases are shared with TRBD2. V shed 5 bases, J shed 0 bases, and the junction held 15 bases outside the gene matches. The V gene's germline CDR1 is MDHEN and CDR2 SYDVKM. The length of the CDR3 is 20 residues. The CDR3 sequence is CASSPVGLAGGLRSSYEQYF. The CDR3 DNA is TGTGCCAGCAGTCCGGTTGGACTAGCGGGGGGCTTAAGGAGCTCCTACGAGCAGTACTTC. Based on the CDR3 plus reference TRBV28 and TRBJ2-7, the full variable domain is DVKVTQSSRYLVKRTGEKVFLECVQDMDHENMFWYRQDPGLGLRLIYFSYDVKMKEKGDIPEGYSVSREKKERFSLILESASTNQTSMYLCASSPVGLAGGLRSSYEQYFGPGTRLTVT.

This clonotype was recorded at least ten times. The CDR3 reads CASSLGGGQSTDTQYF. DNA of the CDR3: TGTGCCAGCAGCTTAGGGGGGGGACAGAGCACAGATACGCAGTATTTT. The chain carries TRBV7-2 and TRBJ2-3; D may correspond to TRBD1 or TRBD2 (7 bases each). The V and J ends lost 1 base and 0 bases respectively, with 11 bases between them. The CDR3 is made up of 16 amino acids. Germline CDR1 is SGHTA and CDR2 is FQGNSA.

At least ten counts were recorded for this clonotype. This chain uses TRBV5-6 with TRBJ2-7; 7 nucleotides agree with TRBD1. Unmatched junction bases numbered 5, after V lost 4 bases and J lost 1 base. The CDR3 covers 14 residues. Per the germline V gene, CDR1 is SGHDT and CDR2 is YYEEEE. The CDR3 DNA follows: TGTGCCAGCAGCGTGACAGGGTCGTCCTACGAGCAGTACTTC. Protein sequence: CASSVTGSSYEQYF.

This clonotype has only a few counts. The CDR3, as DNA: TGTGCCAGCATTTGGAAATCTAGCACAGATACGCAGTATTTT. It yields the protein CASIWKSSTDTQYF. The V gene is TRBV2, the J gene TRBJ2-3; D not resolved. The CDR3 consists of 14 residues. Germline V lookup: CDR1 SNHLY, CDR2 FYNNEI. The V end lost 7 bases, the J end lost 0 bases, and 11 bases lay between the germline ends.

The chain links TRBV25-1 to TRBJ1-2, with D perhaps matching TRBD1 (5 bases). In germline, CDR1 is MGHDK, CDR2 SYGVNS. The CDR3 consists of 14 residues. V was clipped by 0 bases and J by 6 bases, with 11 bases between them. The CDR3 spells CASSEYGGVHGYTF. DNA of the CDR3: TGTGCCAGCAGTGAATACGGGGGGGTCCATGGCTACACCTTC.

The chain recombines TRBV5-1 with TRBJ2-2; maybe TRBD2 (6 bases). This CDR3 spans 16 amino acids. Per germline, CDR1 SGHRS and CDR2 YFSETQ. Trimming removed 4 bases at V and 6 bases at J, with 19 bases between. The CDR3 loop reads CASSLIGGRVSGELFF. For the CDR3, the DNA is TGCGCCAGCAGCCTCATCGGGGGACGCGTATCCGGGGAGCTGTTTTTT.

The rearrangement uses TRBV20-1 and TRBJ1-2; D call uncertain. Between the trimmed V and J ends, which lost 6 bases and 4 bases, there was a span of 12 bases. This CDR3 has 12 residues. The germline gives CDR1 DFQATT, CDR2 SNEGSKA (reference sequence). The CDR3 loop reads CSAPPQVYGYTF. The CDR3 nucleotides read TGCAGTGCCCCACCGCAGGTCTATGGCTACACCTTC.

This clonotype was picked up many times. This chain joins TRBV6-1 and TRBJ1-6, with D possibly being TRBD1 (5 bases). Trimming pared 4 bases from V and 0 bases from J, leaving 13 bases between. Per the germline V gene, CDR1 is MNHNS and CDR2 is SASEGT. CDR3 length: 17 residues. The CDR3: CASSGSTGGSYNSPLHF. CDR3 sequence (DNA): TGTGCCAGCAGTGGATCCACGGGGGGCTCCTATAATTCACCCCTCCACTTT.

This clonotype was seen many times. V gene TRBV24-1 combines with J gene TRBJ2-3; no firm D call. Germline CDR1 and CDR2: KGHDR and SFDVKD. Trimming pared 3 bases from V and 6 bases from J, leaving 6 bases between. This CDR3 contains 12 residues. The CDR3 reads CATSDQQDTQYF. The DNA of the CDR3 is TGTGCCACCAGTGATCAACAGGATACGCAGTATTTT.

This clonotype was seen repeatedly, ten times or more. The rearrangement uses TRBV28 and TRBJ2-3, with 9 nucleotides matching TRBD2. V shed 3 bases, J shed 8 bases, and the junction held 9 bases outside the gene matches. Germline CDR1 is MDHEN and CDR2 is SYDVKM. The CDR3 totals 15 residues. The CDR3 DNA reads as TGTGCCAGCAGTTTTAGGCGGGGGGGGCAAGGTACGCAGTATTTT. It yields the protein CASSFRRGGQGTQYF.

The chain recombines TRBV15 with TRBJ2-1; TRBD2 aligns across 7 bases. Germline V gene sequence: CDR1 LNHNV, CDR2 YYDKDF (reference sequence). The V segment lost 5 bases and the J segment 9 bases; nucleotides outside the gene matches: 4. The CDR3 runs to 12 residues. The CDR3 DNA follows: TGTGCCACCAGCCGCCGGACTAGTGAGCAGTTCTTC. It encodes CATSRRTSEQFF.

The sample holds many counts of this clonotype. The chain combines TRBV7-2 with TRBJ1-4; D ambiguous. This CDR3 comprises 15 residues. Looked up from germline, CDR1 is SGHTA and CDR2 is FQGNSA. Trimming took off 5 bases at V and 6 bases at J, with 16 bases between the two ends. This CDR3 is CASSRRPGADEKLFF. CDR3 nucleotides: TGTGCCAGCAGCCGACGTCCGGGCGCGGATGAAAAACTGTTTTTT.

This clonotype was observed a handful of times. The chain links TRBV28 to TRBJ1-5; D is perhaps TRBD1 (5 bases). The CDR3 spans 15 residues. Looked up from germline, CDR1 is MDHEN and CDR2 is SYDVKM. Trimming took 6 bases from V and 7 from J, leaving 19 bases between them. The CDR3 region has the DNA TGTGCCAGCAGCTCTACTGACAGACGGAGACAGCCCCAGCATTTT. It yields the protein CASSSTDRRRQPQHF.

This clonotype was counted at least ten times. The chain is built from TRBV7-2 and TRBJ2-3; 7 bases fit TRBD2. This CDR3 has 16 residues. After removal of 6 bases from V and 0 bases from J, the junction contained 9 bases not matched to a gene. CDR1 and CDR2 (germline): SGHTA, FQGNSA. The CDR3 DNA reads as TGTGCCAGCAGTTCCAGCGGGGCGTATAGCACAGATACGCAGTATTTT. Residues: CASSSSGAYSTDTQYF.

Ten or more counts support this clonotype. The chain carries TRBV6-1 and TRBJ1-4; no firm D call. Germline V gene data show CDR1 as MNHNS and CDR2 as SASEGT. The CDR3 spans 16 residues. The V gene lost 2 bases and the J gene lost 3 bases, with 13 bases spanning the gap. CDR3 sequence (DNA): TGTGCCAGCAGTGAATTGGCCCGGGCCTCTAATGAAAAACTGTTTTTT. Amino acid sequence: CASSELARASNEKLFF.